Below, 20 T cell receptor beta chains from the same sample are listed, as sequenced in a study of long-term antiretroviral therapy in people with HIV. Researchers report immunoSEQ v3.0 was run at survey level. The assay was immunoSEQ multiplex PCR, and TCRdb's table has in-frame clones only and misses some. Of tens of thousands of clones listed, approximately 76% were seen once; the top ten hold 10% to 12%. The sequenced sample was unsorted PBMCs, obtained 1.1 years before starting antiretroviral therapy. The receptors here all came from a woman in her thirties or forties with HIV.

For the CDR3, the DNA is TGTGCCTGGAGTCCTGGGACAGTAAAATATGGCTACACCTTC. Its protein product is CAWSPGTVKYGYTF. The rearrangement joins TRBV30 to TRBJ1-2; 7 nucleotides match TRBD1. The V segment lost 2 bases and the J segment 5 bases; nucleotides outside the gene matches: 8. This CDR3 region has 14 residues. Germline V gene data show CDR1 as GTSNPN and CDR2 as SVGIG (reference sequence).

V is TRBV4-2 and J is TRBJ1-5; D gene unclear. Germline V CDR1 and CDR2: LGHNA, YNFKEQ. Trimming left V 0 bases short and J 2 bases short, with 11 bases between. The CDR3 is 16 residues long. The CDR3 nucleotides are TGTGCCAGCAGCCAAGAAATGCTCGGGGGCAATCAGCCCCAGCATTTT. This gives the protein CASSQEMLGGNQPQHF.

This clone was seen more than once but under ten times. The V and J genes are TRBV30 and TRBJ2-7; D is unresolved. The CDR3 extends over 11 amino acids. Trimming took off 2 bases at V and 6 bases at J, with 8 bases between the two ends. Germline CDR1 and CDR2: GTSNPN and SVGIG (reference sequence). The CDR3 loop is CAWSSRAEQYF. The CDR3 DNA follows: TGTGCCTGGAGTAGTAGGGCCGAGCAGTACTTC.

The rearrangement uses TRBV19 and TRBJ1-1; tentative D call: TRBD1 (5 bases). V was cut by 3 bases and J by 5 bases, with 13 bases left in between. The CDR3 sequence is 14 residues long. The germline gives CDR1 LNHDA, CDR2 SQIVND (reference sequence). The CDR3 loop reads CASSMTREGTEAFF. DNA of the CDR3: TGTGCCAGTAGTATGACCAGGGAGGGAACTGAAGCTTTCTTT.

V and J are TRBV19 and TRBJ1-1; 10 nucleotides line up with TRBD1. This CDR3 comprises 17 residues. Unmatched junction bases numbered 13, after V lost 6 bases and J lost 3 bases. Germline V CDR1 and CDR2: LNHDA, SQIVND (reference sequence). CDR3 loop: CASSPYIGTGDHTEAFF. CDR3 nucleotide sequence: TGTGCCAGTAGCCCGTATATAGGGACAGGGGATCACACTGAAGCTTTCTTT.

The rearrangement uses TRBV27 and TRBJ2-3; 7 bases line up with TRBD1. V trimming: 5 bases; J trimming: 5 bases; junction bases outside the gene matches: 7. Germline V gene data show CDR1 as MNHEY and CDR2 as SMNVEV (reference sequence). The CDR3 contains 14 residues. The chain's CDR3 is CASSNTGVRDTQYF. The DNA for the CDR3 is TGTGCCAGCAGTAATACAGGGGTAAGAGATACGCAGTATTTT.

V gene TRBV6-4 combines with J gene TRBJ1-1, with 10 bases aligning to TRBD1. V lost 5 bases to trimming and J lost 11 bases; unmatched junction nucleotides: 8. This CDR3 comprises 13 residues. Germline lookup yields CDR1 MRHNA and CDR2 SNTAGT. The chain's CDR3 is CASSPILDRGAFF. CDR3 coding DNA: TGTGCCAGCAGTCCGATACTGGACAGGGGGGCTTTCTTT.

The V and J genes are TRBV19 and TRBJ1-2; tentative D call: TRBD1 (5 bases). Germline V gene data show CDR1 as LNHDA and CDR2 as SQIVND (reference sequence). The CDR3 sequence is 13 residues long. Trimming removed 4 bases from V and 8 bases from J, with 14 bases in between. CDR3 sequence: CASSTQGAAGYTF. CDR3 DNA sequence: TGTGCCAGTAGTACCCAGGGAGCCGCCGGCTACACCTTC.

This chain connects TRBV29-1 to TRBJ2-7; 11 positions match TRBD1. The germline CDR1 and CDR2 sequences are SQVTM and ANQGSEA. After removal of 1 base from V and 2 bases from J, the junction contained 4 bases not matched to a gene. The CDR3 length is 15 residues. This CDR3 is CSVEAPGQGAYEQYF. DNA of the CDR3: TGCAGCGTTGAAGCCCCGGGACAGGGGGCCTACGAGCAGTACTTC.

This chain uses TRBV5-1 with TRBJ2-2; possibly TRBD1 for D (6 bases). The V gene lost 5 bases and the J gene lost 0 bases, with 14 bases spanning the gap. The CDR3 is 16 amino acids. Germline V CDR1 and CDR2: SGHRS, YFSETQ. The CDR3 spells CASSPPGQANTGELFF. The CDR3 DNA reads as TGCGCCAGCAGTCCCCCGGGACAAGCGAACACCGGGGAGCTGTTTTTT.

This clone was detected once. The chain is built from TRBV6-5 and TRBJ1-2; 9 bases fit TRBD1. Losses at the gene ends were 2 bases for V and 6 bases for J; bases not matched to a gene: 10. The germline gives CDR1 MNHEY, CDR2 SVGAGI. The CDR3 runs to 16 residues. CDR3 DNA: TGTGCCAGCAGTTACACTCCGGGACAGGGCTTCAATGGCTACACCTTC. Amino acids: CASSYTPGQGFNGYTF.

V is TRBV5-1 and J is TRBJ2-3, with TRBD2 identical over 10 bases. The CDR3 is 18 amino acids. J lost 2 bases, V lost 0 bases, and 9 bases had no gene match. Germline V gene data show CDR1 as SGHRS and CDR2 as YFSETQ. CDR3 amino acids: CASSLGLPSGGYTDTQYF. CDR3 DNA: TGCGCCAGCAGCTTGGGACTACCTAGCGGGGGATACACAGATACGCAGTATTTT.

The V and J genes are TRBV19 and TRBJ2-1; D call uncertain. V lost 6 bases and J 3 bases, leaving 9 bases between the germline ends. The CDR3 runs 13 residues. Germline-derived CDR1 and CDR2 are LNHDA and SQIVND (reference sequence). In DNA, the CDR3 is TGTGCCAGTAGCCTCGTTGTCTACAATGAGCAGTTCTTC. Protein: CASSLVVYNEQFF.

V gene TRBV9 combines with J gene TRBJ1-4, with a weak D call TRBD1 (6 bases). Trimming shortened V by 3 bases and J by 3 bases, and 21 bases separated the two germline ends. CDR3 size: 18 residues. The germline CDR1 and CDR2 sequences are SGDLS and YYNGEE. This CDR3 is CASSGSVAGGLPNEKLFF. The CDR3 nucleotides read TGTGCCAGCAGCGGCTCCGTCGCGGGGGGGCTACCTAATGAAAAACTGTTTTTT.

The genes are TRBV4-1 and TRBJ1-3; D unclear. Germline loops: CDR1 MGHRA, CDR2 YSYEKL. The CDR3 runs 16 residues. V lost 0 bases, J lost 0 bases, and 9 bases lay in between. This CDR3 is CASSQDGLLSGNTIYF. The CDR3 DNA sequence: TGCGCCAGCAGCCAAGACGGGCTTCTCTCTGGAAACACCATATATTTT.

This clone has just one count. The chain employs TRBV5-1 and TRBJ2-7; TRBD1 matches at 12 bases. CDR3 length: 15 amino acids. The V segment lost 2 bases and the J segment 6 bases; nucleotides outside the gene matches: 6. Germline lookup yields CDR1 SGHRS and CDR2 YFSETQ. In DNA, the CDR3 is TGCGCCAGCAGCTTTTTCGGGACAGGGGGCTCCGAGCAGTACTTC. As protein: CASSFFGTGGSEQYF.

This rearrangement joins TRBV6-4 to TRBJ1-1; weak D call: TRBD1 (5 bases). The germline V gene encodes CDR1 MRHNA and CDR2 SNTAGT. This CDR3 contains 14 residues. Trimming shortened V by 0 bases and J by 5 bases, and 10 bases separated the two germline ends. CDR3: CASSDSSRGTEAFF. DNA of the CDR3: TGTGCCAGCAGTGACTCAAGCCGGGGGACTGAAGCTTTCTTT.

This chain joins TRBV19 and TRBJ2-1, with D perhaps TRBD1 (7 bases). Germline V gene lookup returns CDR1 LNHDA and CDR2 SQIVND (reference sequence). With 4 bases removed from V and 1 base from J, the gap between germline ends came to 11 bases. The CDR3 length is 15 residues. The CDR3 bases are TGTGCCAGTAGTACCAGGGGGGCTTCCTACAATGAGCAGTTCTTC. It codes for CASSTRGASYNEQFF.

The V gene is TRBV11-2, the J gene TRBJ1-2; D is uncertain. V gave up 1 base and J gave up 3 bases, with 9 bases separating them. CDR3 length equals 14 residues. Germline CDR1 reads SGHAT; CDR2 reads FQNNGV. CDR3 sequence: CASSLGGWDYGYTF. Here the CDR3 DNA reads TGTGCCAGCAGCTTAGGCGGGTGGGACTATGGCTACACCTTC.

The chain has TRBV19 and TRBJ1-2; 7 bases line up with TRBD1. Unmatched junction bases numbered 13, after V lost 7 bases and J lost 8 bases. CDR3 length: 14 amino acids. The V gene's germline CDR1 is LNHDA and CDR2 SQIVND (reference sequence). In DNA, the CDR3 is TGTGCCAGTATCGGAACAGGGGAATGGGGCGGCTACACCTTC. This gives the protein CASIGTGEWGGYTF. Combining the CDR3 with reference TRBV19 and TRBJ1-2 gives the whole variable domain DGGITQSPKYLFRKEGQNVTLSCEQNLNHDAMYWYRQDPGQGLRLIYYSQIVNDFQKGDIAEGYSVSREKKESFPLTVTSAQKNPTAFYLCASIGTGEWGGYTFGSGTRLTVV.